This T cell receptor (beta chain) was documented in a study of blood T cell repertoires in COVID-19. As for the study in general: Collection of acute and convalescent COVID-19 samples took place in the United States, Italy and Spain. The cDNA or gDNA used as material had been derived from T cells, B-cell-depleted T cells, or PBMCs.

The CDR3 has 15 amino acids. V was clipped by 1 base and J by 4 bases; unmatched bases: 5. Germline CDR1 reads LGHNA; CDR2 reads YSLEER. Per the original data handling: Researchers report that nucleated cell counts were estimated from reference gene primer amplification. The protocol was immunoSEQ multiplex PCR, while the TCRdb copy is restricted to in-frame clones and leaves out a portion. That table supplies the V and J calls and clone size; D and trimming were determined from the DNA. The sample has approximately 97,000 clones, over 75% seen once. The chain has TRBV4-3 and TRBJ2-7; 9 bases align to TRBD2. Sequenced sample: peripheral blood. The clonotype originates from a human donor in a cohort sampled during active COVID-19. The chain's CDR3 is CASSQGGGLAYEQYF. For the CDR3, the DNA is TGCGCCAGCAGCCAAGGGGGGGGACTAGCATACGAGCAGTACTTC.